Described below is a single T cell receptor beta chain sequence and its context. What it recognizes is unknown. The source of the sample is a study of cytomegalovirus exposure and HLA in healthy donors. Study results and caveats: Accurate HLA-A and HLA-B prediction from TCR beta sequences was reported for most subjects.

The primer mix had 60 Vbeta and 13 Jbeta primers. Only in-frame clones appear in the TCRdb table, and some are missing; sequencing was by immunoSEQ multiplex PCR. In the table there are approximately 95,000 clones, approximately 72% of which are singletons. Germline CDR1 reads MNHNY; CDR2 reads SVGAGI (reference sequence). The CDR3 has 15 residues. With 5 bases removed from V and 6 bases from J, the gap between germline ends came to 17 bases. The receptor comes from a woman aged 40 to 49 in good health and CMV-seropositive. V gene TRBV6-6 combines with J gene TRBJ2-4; TRBD1 is a possible D gene (5 bases). The sequenced material came from PBMCs. CDR3 bases: TGTGCCAGCAGTACACCCCCCGGCAGGGTAAACATTCAGTACTTC. As protein: CASSTPPGRVNIQYF.